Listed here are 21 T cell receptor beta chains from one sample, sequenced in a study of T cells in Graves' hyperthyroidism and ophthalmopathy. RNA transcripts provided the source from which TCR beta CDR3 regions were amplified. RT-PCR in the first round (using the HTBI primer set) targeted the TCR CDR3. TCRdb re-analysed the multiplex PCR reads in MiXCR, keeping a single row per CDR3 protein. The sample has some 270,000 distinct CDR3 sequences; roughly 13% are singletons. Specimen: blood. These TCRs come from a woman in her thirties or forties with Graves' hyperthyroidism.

CDR3 protein: CASSRTTPSGSGNTIYF. CDR3 bases: TGTGCCAGCAGCCGAACGACACCGTCGGGCTCTGGAAACACCATATATTTT. The chain links TRBV7-9 to TRBJ1-3; D unclear. Germline lookup yields CDR1 SEHNR and CDR2 FQNEAQ (reference sequence). CDR3 length: 17 amino acids. V lost 5 bases, J lost 0 bases, and 17 bases lay in between. Complete variable domain (other parts from reference TRBV7-9 and TRBJ1-3): DTGVSQNPRHKITKRGQNVTFRCDPISEHNRLYWYRQTLGQGPEFLTYFQNEAQLEKSRLLSDRFSAERPKGSFSTLEIQRTEQGDSAMYLCASSRTTPSGSGNTIYFGEGSWLTVV.

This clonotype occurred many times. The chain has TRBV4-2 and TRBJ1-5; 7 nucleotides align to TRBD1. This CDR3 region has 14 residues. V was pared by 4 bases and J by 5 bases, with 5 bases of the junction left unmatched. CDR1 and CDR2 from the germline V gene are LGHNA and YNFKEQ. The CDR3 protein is CASSPGQTHQPQHF. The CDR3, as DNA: TGTGCCAGCAGCCCGGGACAGACCCATCAGCCCCAGCATTTT.

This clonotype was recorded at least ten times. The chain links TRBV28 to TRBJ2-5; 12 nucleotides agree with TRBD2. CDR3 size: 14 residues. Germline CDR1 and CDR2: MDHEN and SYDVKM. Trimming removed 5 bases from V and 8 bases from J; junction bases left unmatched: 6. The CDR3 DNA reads TGTGCCAGCAGTACCCTAGCGGGAGGGGATACCCAGTACTTC. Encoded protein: CASSTLAGGDTQYF.

The CDR3 DNA reads as TGTGCCAGCCAGTCGGGGGGGGAGGGCACTGAAGCTTTCTTT. Translation gives CASQSGGEGTEAFF. The chain carries TRBV18 and TRBJ1-1, with D possibly matching TRBD1 (5 bases). The V gene's germline CDR1 is KGHSH and CDR2 LQKENI. CDR3 size: 14 residues. Between the trimmed V and J ends, which lost 8 bases and 4 bases, there was a span of 17 bases. Full variable domain (missing parts from reference TRBV18 and TRBJ1-1): NAGVMQNPRHLVRRRGQEARLRCSPMKGHSHVYWYRQLPEEGLKFMVYLQKENIIDESGMPKERFSAEFPKEGPSILRIQQVVRGDSAAYFCASQSGGEGTEAFFGQGTRLTVV.

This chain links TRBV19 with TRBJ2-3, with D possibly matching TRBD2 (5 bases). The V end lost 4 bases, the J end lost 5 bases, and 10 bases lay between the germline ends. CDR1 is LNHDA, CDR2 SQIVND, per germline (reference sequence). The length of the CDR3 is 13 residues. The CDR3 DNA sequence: TGTGCCAGTAGTAATCAGGCGGGAGATACGCAGTATTTT. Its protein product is CASSNQAGDTQYF. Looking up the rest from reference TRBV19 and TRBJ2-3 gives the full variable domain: DGGITQSPKYLFRKEGQNVTLSCEQNLNHDAMYWYRQDPGQGLRLIYYSQIVNDFQKGDIAEGYSVSREKKESFPLTVTSAQKNPTAFYLCASSNQAGDTQYFGPGTRLTVL.

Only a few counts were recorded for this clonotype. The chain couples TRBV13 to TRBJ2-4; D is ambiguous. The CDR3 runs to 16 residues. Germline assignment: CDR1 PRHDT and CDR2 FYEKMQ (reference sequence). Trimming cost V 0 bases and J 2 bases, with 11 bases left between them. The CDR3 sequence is CASSLGLPDPKNIQYF. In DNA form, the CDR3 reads TGTGCCAGCAGCTTAGGATTGCCTGATCCCAAAAACATTCAGTACTTC.

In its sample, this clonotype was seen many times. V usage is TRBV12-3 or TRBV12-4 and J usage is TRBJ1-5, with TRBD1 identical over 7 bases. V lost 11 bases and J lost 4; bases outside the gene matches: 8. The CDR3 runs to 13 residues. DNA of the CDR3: TGTGCCTCAAGGGGGCAGTCGAATCAGCCCCAGCATTTT. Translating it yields CASRGQSNQPQHF.

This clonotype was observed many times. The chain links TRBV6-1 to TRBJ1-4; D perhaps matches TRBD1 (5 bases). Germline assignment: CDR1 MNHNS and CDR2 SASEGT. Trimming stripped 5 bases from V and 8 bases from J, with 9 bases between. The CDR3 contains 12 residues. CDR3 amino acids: CASSPGGEKLFF. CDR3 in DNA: TGTGCCAGCAGTCCCGGGGGGGAAAAACTGTTTTTT.

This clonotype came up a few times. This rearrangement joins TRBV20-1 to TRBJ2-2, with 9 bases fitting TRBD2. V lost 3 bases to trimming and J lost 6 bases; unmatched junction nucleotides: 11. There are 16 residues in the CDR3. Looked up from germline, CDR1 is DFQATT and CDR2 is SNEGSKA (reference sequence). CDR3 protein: CSASLAGGPKAGELFF. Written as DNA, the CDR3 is TGCAGTGCTAGTCTGGCGGGAGGGCCAAAGGCCGGGGAGCTGTTTTTT.

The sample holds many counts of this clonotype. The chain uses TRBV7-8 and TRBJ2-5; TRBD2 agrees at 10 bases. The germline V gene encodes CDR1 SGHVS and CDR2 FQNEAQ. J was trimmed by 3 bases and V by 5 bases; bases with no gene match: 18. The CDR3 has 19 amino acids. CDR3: CASSPRGAGGPLGKETQYF. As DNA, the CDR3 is TGTGCCAGCAGCCCTCGGGGAGCGGGAGGGCCTTTGGGCAAAGAGACCCAGTACTTC. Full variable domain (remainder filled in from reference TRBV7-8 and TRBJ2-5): GAGVSQSPRYKVAKRGQDVALRCDPISGHVSLFWYQQALGQGPEFLTYFQNEAQLDKSGLPSDRFFAERPEGSVSTLKIQRTQQEDSAVYLCASSPRGAGGPLGKETQYFGPGTRLLVL.

The CDR3 region is CASKETYTGELFF. CDR3 coding DNA: TGTGCCAGCAAGGAGACGTACACCGGGGAGCTGTTTTTT. V usage is TRBV6-1 and J usage is TRBJ2-2; D uncertain. Germline values: CDR1 MNHNS, CDR2 SASEGT. Between the trimmed V and J ends, which lost 7 bases and 3 bases, there was a span of 9 bases. The CDR3 has 13 amino acids.

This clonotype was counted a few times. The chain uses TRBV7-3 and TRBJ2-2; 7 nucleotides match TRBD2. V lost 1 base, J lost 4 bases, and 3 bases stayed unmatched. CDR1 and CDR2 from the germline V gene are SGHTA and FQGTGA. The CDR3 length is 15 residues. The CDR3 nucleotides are TGTGCCAGCAGCTTAAACGGCGGGAGCACCGGGGAGCTGTTTTTT. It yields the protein CASSLNGGSTGELFF.

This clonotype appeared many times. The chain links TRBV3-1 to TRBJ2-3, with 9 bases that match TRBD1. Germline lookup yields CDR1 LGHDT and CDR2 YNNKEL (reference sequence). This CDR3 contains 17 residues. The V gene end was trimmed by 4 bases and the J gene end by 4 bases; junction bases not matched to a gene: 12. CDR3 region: CASSPFYGTGKADTQYF. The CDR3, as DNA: TGTGCCAGCAGCCCCTTCTACGGGACAGGGAAGGCAGATACGCAGTATTTT.

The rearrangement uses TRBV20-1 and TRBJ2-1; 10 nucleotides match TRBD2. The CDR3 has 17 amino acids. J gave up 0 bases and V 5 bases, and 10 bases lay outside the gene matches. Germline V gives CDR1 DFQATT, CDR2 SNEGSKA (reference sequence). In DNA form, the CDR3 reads TGCAGTGCTCTGACTAGCGGGCCTCTTAGCTCCTACAATGAGCAGTTCTTC. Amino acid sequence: CSALTSGPLSSYNEQFF.

The CDR3 region is CASMGQGWNHGYTF. DNA for the CDR3: TGTGCCAGCATGGGCCAGGGATGGAACCATGGCTACACCTTC. The chain recombines TRBV2 with TRBJ1-2, with a possible D match to TRBD1 (5 bases). The CDR3 is made up of 14 amino acids. V dropped 7 bases and J dropped 6 bases, with 18 bases sitting between them. Germline lookup yields CDR1 SNHLY and CDR2 FYNNEI.

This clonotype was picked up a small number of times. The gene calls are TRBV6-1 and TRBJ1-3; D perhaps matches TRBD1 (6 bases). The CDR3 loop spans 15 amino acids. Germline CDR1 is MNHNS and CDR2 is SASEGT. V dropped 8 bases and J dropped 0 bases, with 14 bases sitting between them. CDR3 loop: CASVIWTDSGNTIYF. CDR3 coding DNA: TGTGCCAGCGTAATCTGGACAGACTCTGGAAACACCATATATTTT.

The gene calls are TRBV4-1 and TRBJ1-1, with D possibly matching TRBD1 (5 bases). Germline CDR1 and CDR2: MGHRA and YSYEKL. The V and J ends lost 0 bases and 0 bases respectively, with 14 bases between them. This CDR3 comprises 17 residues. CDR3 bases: TGCGCCAGCAGCCAAGATTGGACACAGAAAATGAACACTGAAGCTTTCTTT. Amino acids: CASSQDWTQKMNTEAFF.

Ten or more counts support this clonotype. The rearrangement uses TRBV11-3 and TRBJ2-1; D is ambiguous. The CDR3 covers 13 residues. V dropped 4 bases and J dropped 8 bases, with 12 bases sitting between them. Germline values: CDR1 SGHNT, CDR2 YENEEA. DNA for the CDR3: TGTGCCAGCAGCTCCCCTCTCGTGGATGAGCAGTTCTTC. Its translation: CASSSPLVDEQFF.

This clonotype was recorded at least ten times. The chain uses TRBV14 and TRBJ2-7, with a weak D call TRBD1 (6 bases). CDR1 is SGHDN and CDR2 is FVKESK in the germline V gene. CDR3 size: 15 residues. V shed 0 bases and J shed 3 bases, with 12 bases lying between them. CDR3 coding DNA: TGTGCCAGCAGCCAAGATTATGGGGGCTACTACGAGCAGTACTTC. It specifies CASSQDYGGYYEQYF.

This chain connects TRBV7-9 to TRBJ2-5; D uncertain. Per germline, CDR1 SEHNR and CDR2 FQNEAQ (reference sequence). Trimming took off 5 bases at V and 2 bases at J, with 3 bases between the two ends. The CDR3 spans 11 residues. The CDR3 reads CASSMQETQYF. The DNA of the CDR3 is TGTGCCAGCAGCATGCAAGAGACCCAGTACTTC. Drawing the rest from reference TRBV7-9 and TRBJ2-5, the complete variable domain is DTGVSQNPRHKITKRGQNVTFRCDPISEHNRLYWYRQTLGQGPEFLTYFQNEAQLEKSRLLSDRFSAERPKGSFSTLEIQRTEQGDSAMYLCASSMQETQYFGPGTRLLVL.

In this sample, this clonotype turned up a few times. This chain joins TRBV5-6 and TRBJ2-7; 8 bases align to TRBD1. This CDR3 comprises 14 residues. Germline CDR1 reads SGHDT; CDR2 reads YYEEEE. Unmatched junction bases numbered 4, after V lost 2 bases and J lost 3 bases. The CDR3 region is CASSLQGGFYEQYF. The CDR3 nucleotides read TGTGCCAGCAGCTTACAGGGGGGATTCTACGAGCAGTACTTC.